This TCR beta chain was sequenced for a study of shared clonotypes between healthy human individuals. Germline CDR1 GTSNPN, CDR2 SVGIG (reference sequence). The CDR3 covers 11 residues. Trimming removed 2 bases at V and 3 bases at J, with 4 bases between. The repertoire was sequenced with immunoSEQ multiplex PCR; TCRdb's copy has only in-frame clones and lacks some. Of 450,000 to 500,000 clones in the sample, 81% were seen once. Sequencing was carried out using PBMCs. The origin of this receptor is a woman aged 40 to 55 in good health. Some clones in this sample may be carry-over from other donors' samples. The chain joins TRBV30 to TRBJ1-2, with D unresolved. CDR3 protein: CAWSNDYGYTF. The DNA for the CDR3 is TGTGCCTGGAGTAATGACTATGGCTACACCTTC. The whole variable domain, filled in from reference TRBV30 and TRBJ1-2, reads SQTIHQWPATLVQPVGSPLSLECTVEGTSNPNLYWYRQAAGRGLQLLFYSVGIGQISSEVPQNLSASRPQDRQFILSSKKLLLSDSGFYLCAWSNDYGYTFGSGTRLTVV.